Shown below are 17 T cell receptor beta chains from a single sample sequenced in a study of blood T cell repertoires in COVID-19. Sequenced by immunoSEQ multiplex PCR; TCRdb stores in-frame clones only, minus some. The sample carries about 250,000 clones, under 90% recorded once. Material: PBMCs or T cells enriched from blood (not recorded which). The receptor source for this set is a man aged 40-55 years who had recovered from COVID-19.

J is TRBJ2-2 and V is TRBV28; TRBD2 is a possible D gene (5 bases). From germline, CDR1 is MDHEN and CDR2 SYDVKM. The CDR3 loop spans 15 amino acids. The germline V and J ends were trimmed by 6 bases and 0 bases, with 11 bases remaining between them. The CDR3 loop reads CASSSRGTNTGELFF. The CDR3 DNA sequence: TGTGCCAGCAGCTCCCGAGGGACGAACACCGGGGAGCTGTTTTTT.

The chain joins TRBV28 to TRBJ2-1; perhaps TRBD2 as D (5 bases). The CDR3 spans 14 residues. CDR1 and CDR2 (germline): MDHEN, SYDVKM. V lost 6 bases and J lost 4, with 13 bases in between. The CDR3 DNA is TGTGCCAGCAGCTTGGACGGACTTTACAATGAGCAGTTCTTC. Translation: CASSLDGLYNEQFF.

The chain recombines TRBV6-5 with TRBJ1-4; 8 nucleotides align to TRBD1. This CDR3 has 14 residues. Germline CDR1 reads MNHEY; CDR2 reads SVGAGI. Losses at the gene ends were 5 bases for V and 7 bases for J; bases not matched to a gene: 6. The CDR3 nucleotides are TGTGCCAGCAGTCGGACAGGGTTAGGTGAAAAACTGTTTTTT. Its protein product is CASSRTGLGEKLFF.

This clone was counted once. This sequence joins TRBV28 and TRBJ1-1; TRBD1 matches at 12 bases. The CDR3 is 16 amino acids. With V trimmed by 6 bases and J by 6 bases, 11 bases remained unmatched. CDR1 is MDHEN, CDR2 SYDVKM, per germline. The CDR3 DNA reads TGTGCCAGCAGCTTCCCGGGACAGGGGGCGAGGTCTGAAGCTTTCTTT. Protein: CASSFPGQGARSEAFF.

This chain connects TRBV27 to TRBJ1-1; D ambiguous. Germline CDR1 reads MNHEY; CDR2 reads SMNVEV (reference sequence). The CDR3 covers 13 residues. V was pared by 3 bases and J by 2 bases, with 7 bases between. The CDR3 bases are TGTGCCAGCAGTTTTCAGTACAACACTGAAGCTTTCTTT. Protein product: CASSFQYNTEAFF.

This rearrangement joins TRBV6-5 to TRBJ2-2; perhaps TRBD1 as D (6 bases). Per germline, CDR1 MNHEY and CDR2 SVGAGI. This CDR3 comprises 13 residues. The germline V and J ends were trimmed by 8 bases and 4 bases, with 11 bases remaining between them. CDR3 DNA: TGTGCCAGCTCCGGGGACACCACCGGGGAGCTGTTTTTT. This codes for CASSGDTTGELFF.

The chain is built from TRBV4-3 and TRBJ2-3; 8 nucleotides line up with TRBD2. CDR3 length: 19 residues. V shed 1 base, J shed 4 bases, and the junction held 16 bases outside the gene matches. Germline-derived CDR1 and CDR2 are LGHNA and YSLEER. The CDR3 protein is CASSQGSGSGGRAADTQYF. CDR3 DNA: TGCGCCAGCAGCCAAGGATCGGGGAGCGGGGGCCGTGCGGCAGATACGCAGTATTTT.

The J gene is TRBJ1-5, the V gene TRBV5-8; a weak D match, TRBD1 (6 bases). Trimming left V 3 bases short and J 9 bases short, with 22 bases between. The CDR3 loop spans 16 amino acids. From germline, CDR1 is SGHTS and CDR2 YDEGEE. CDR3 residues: CASSSQPGGQNRPQHF. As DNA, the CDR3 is TGTGCCAGCAGCTCCCAGCCGGGGGGGCAAAATAGGCCCCAGCATTTT.

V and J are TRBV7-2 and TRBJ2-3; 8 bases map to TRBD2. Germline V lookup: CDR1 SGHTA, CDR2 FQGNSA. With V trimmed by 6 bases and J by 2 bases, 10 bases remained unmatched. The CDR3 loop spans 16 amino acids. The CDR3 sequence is CASRPPSGGPTDTQYF. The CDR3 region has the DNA TGTGCCAGCAGGCCACCCAGCGGGGGCCCCACAGATACGCAGTATTTT.

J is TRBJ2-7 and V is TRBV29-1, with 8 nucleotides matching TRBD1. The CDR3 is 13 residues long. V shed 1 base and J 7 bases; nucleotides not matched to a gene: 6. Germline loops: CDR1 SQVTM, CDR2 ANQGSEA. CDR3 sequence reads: CSVEGSTGGEQYF. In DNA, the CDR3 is TGCAGCGTTGAAGGCTCCACAGGGGGTGAGCAGTACTTC.

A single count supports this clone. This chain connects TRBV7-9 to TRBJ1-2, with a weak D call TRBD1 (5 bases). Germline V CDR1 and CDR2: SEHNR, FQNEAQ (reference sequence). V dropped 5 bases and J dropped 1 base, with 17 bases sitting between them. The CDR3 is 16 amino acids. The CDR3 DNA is TGTGCCAGCAGCCATCACGGGGGAGGTTTTAACTATGGCTACACCTTC. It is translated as CASSHHGGGFNYGYTF.

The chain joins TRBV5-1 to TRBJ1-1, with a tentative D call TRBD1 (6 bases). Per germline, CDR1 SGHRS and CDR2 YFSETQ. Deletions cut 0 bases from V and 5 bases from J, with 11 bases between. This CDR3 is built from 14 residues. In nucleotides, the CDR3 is TGCGCCAGCAGCTTGGCCAGGGGAAGTACTGAAGCTTTCTTT. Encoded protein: CASSLARGSTEAFF.

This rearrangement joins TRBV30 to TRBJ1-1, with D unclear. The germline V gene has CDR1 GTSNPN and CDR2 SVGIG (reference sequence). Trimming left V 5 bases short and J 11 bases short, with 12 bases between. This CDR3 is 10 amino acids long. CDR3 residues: CAWEREVAFF. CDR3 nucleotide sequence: TGTGCCTGGGAACGGGAGGTGGCTTTCTTT.

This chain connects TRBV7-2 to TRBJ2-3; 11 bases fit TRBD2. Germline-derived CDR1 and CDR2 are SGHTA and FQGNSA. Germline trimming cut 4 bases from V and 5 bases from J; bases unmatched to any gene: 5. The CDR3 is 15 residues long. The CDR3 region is CASSSSGRSEDTQYF. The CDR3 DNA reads TGTGCCAGCAGCTCTAGCGGGAGGTCGGAAGATACGCAGTATTTT.

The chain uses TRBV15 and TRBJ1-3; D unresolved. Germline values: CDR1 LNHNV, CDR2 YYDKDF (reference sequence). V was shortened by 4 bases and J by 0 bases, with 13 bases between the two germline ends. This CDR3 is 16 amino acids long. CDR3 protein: CATSTGMEHSGNTIYF. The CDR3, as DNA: TGTGCCACCAGCACCGGCATGGAGCACTCTGGAAACACCATATATTTT. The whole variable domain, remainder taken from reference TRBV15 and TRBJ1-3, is DAMVIQNPRYQVTQFGKPVTLSCSQTLNHNVMYWYQQKSSQAPKLLFHYYDKDFNNEADTPDNFQSRRPNTSFCFLDIRSPGLGDTAMYLCATSTGMEHSGNTIYFGEGSWLTVV.

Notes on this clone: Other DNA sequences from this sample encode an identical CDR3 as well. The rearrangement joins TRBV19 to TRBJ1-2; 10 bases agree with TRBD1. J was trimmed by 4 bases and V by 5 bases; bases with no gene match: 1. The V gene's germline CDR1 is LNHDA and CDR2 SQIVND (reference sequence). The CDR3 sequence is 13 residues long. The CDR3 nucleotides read TGTGCCAGTAGTCGGGACAGGGGCTATGGCTACACCTTC. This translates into CASSRDRGYGYTF.

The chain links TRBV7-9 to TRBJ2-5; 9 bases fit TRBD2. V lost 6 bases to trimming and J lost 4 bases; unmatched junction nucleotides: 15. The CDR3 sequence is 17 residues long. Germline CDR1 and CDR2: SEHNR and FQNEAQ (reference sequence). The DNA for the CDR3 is TGTGCCAGCAGGAAAGGTAGTGGCGGGGGGGCCGGAGAGACCCAGTACTTC. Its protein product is CASRKGSGGGAGETQYF.